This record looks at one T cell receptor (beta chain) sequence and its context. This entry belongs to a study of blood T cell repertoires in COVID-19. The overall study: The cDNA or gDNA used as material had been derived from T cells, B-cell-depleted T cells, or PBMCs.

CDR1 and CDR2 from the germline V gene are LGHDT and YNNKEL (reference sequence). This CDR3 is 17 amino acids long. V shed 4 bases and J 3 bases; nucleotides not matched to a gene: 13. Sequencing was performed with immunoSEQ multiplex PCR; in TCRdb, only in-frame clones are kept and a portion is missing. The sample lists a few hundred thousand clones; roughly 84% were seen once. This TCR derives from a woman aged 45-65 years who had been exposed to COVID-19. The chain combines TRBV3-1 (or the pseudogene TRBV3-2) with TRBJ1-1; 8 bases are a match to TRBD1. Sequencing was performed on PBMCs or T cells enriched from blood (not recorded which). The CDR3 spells CASSRGTGSFQDTEAFF. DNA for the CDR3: TGTGCCAGCAGCCGAGGGACAGGCAGTTTTCAGGACACTGAAGCTTTCTTT.